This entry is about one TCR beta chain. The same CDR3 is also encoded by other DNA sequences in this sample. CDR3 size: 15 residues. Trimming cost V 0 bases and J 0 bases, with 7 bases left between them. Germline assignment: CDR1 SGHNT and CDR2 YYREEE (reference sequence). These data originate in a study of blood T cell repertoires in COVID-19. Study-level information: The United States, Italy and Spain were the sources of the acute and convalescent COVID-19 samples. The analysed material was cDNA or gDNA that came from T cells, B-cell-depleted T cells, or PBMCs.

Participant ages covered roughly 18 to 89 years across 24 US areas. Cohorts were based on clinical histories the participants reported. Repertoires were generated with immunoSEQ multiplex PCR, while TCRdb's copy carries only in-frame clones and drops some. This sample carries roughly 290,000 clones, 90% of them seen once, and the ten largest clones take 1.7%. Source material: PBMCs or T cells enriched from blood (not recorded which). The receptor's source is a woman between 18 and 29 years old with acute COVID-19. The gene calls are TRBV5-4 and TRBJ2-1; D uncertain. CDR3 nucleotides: TGTGCCAGCAGCTTGGGCGGAAGCTCCTACAATGAGCAGTTCTTC. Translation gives CASSLGGSSYNEQFF.